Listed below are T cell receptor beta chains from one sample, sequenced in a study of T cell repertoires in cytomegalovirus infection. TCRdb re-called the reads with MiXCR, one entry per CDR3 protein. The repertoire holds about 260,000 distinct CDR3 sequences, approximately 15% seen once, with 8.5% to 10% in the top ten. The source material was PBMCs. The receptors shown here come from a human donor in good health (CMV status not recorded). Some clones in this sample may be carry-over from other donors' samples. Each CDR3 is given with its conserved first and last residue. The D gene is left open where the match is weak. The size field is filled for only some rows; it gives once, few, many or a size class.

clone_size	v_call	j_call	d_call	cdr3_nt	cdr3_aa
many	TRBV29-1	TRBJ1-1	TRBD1	TGCAGCGTTGGAGGGACAGGGGGCCCTGAAGCTTTCTTT	CSVGGTGGPEAFF
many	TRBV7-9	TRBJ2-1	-	TGTGCCAGCAGCCTGACTCAGGGGGGTTGGCAGTTCTTC	CASSLTQGGWQFF
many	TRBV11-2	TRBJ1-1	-	TGTGCCAGCAGCTTGTTTGGCAGGAAGGGCACTGAAGCTTTCTTT	CASSLFGRKGTEAFF
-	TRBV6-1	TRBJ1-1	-	TGTGCCAGCAGCCAGAATTATTACACTGAAGCTTTCTTT	CASSQNYYTEAFF
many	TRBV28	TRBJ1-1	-	TGTGCCAGCAGCCCCACACATTCCACTGAAGCTTTCTTT	CASSPTHSTEAFF
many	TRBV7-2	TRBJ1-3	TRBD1	TGTGCCAGCAGCCCCGACAGGGCCTCTGGAAACACCATATATTTT	CASSPDRASGNTIYF
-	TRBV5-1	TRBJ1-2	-	TGCGCCAGCAGCTCACCCCGGGCAGGGCGGACTAACTATGGCTACACCTTC	CASSSPRAGRTNYGYTF
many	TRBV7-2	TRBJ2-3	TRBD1	TGTGCCAGCAGCTTAGGATGGGACAGGGGGCGTACAGATACGCAGTATTTT	CASSLGWDRGRTDTQYF
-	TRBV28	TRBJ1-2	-	TGTGCCAGCAGTTGGAGGGATGGCTATGGCTACACCTTC	CASSWRDGYGYTF
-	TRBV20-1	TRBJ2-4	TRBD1	TGCAGTGCTACAGGGACAGTCGCCAAAAACATTCAGTACTTC	CSATGTVAKNIQYF
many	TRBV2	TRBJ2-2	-	TGTGCCAGCAGAAGGGATCAGGGCGTTAACACCGGGGAGCTGTTTTTT	CASRRDQGVNTGELFF
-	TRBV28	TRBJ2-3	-	TGTGCCAGCAGTTTAACTATGCGGCTAGCCCAATCCTCAGATACGCAGTATTTT	CASSLTMRLAQSSDTQYF
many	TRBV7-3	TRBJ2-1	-	TGTGCCAGCAGCCCCCGGCTGGATTACAATGAGCAGTTCTTC	CASSPRLDYNEQFF
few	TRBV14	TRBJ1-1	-	TGTGCCAGCAGTGCCACGCCTGAAGCTTTCTTT	CASSATPEAFF
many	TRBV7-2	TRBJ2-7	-	TGTGCCAGCAGCTACAAGGGCGGAGACTACCAAAGCGTCGGAAACTACGAGCAGTACTTC	CASSYKGGDYQSVGNYEQYF
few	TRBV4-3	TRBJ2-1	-	TGCGCCAGCAGCCAAGAAGTAGCGGCCTACAATGAGCAGTTCTTC	CASSQEVAAYNEQFF
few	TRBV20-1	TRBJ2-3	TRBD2	TGCAGTGCCACCGGGAGGACGGGAGATACGCAGTATTTT	CSATGRTGDTQYF
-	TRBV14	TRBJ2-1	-	TGTGCCAGCAGCCAGAGGAGGGGTTCCTACAATGAGCAGTTCTTC	CASSQRRGSYNEQFF
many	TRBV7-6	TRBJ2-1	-	TGTGCCAGCAGCTCCCTTCCTCGACAGGGACTTCCGGGCTCCTACAATGAGCAGTTCTTC	CASSSLPRQGLPGSYNEQFF
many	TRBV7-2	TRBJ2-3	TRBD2	TGTGCCAGCAGCTTAGAAGGGACTAGCTTGCTAGATACGCAGTATTTT	CASSLEGTSLLDTQYF
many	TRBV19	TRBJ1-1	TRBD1	TGTGCCAGTAATAGGGGACAGGTGAACACTGAAGCTTTCTTT	CASNRGQVNTEAFF
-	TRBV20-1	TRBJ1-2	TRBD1	TGCAGTGCTAGAGATCAATACAGGGGGAACTATGGCTACACCTTC	CSARDQYRGNYGYTF
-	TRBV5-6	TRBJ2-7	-	TGTGCCAGCAGCTTTAGGGGGGGGACCTACGAGCAGTACTTC	CASSFRGGTYEQYF
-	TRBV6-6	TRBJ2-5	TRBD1	TGTGCCAGCAGTTATTGGGACAGGGGGCTTGCAGAGACCCAGTACTTC	CASSYWDRGLAETQYF
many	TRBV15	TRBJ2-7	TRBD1	TGTGCCACCAGCCCGGGACAGGGGACCTACGAGCAGTACTTC	CATSPGQGTYEQYF
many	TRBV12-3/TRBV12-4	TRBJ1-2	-	TGTGCCAGCAGTTTATTGGGGGGCGGAGGCTATGGCTACACCTTC	CASSLLGGGGYGYTF
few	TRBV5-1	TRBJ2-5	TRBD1	TGCGCCAGCAGCTGGAACAGGGGAGAGACCCAGTACTTC	CASSWNRGETQYF
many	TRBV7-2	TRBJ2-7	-	TGTGCCAGCAGCTTAAATGGTAGGGCGATTTCCTACGAGCAGTACTTC	CASSLNGRAISYEQYF
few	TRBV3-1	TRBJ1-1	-	TGTGCCAGCAGCCCACTCGGGAAACCGAACACTGAAGCTTTCTTT	CASSPLGKPNTEAFF
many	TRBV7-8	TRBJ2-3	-	TGTGCCAGCAGCCCCACCGGGAGCTCAACCACGCAGTATTTT	CASSPTGSSTTQYF
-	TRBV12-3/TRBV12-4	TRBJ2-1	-	TGTGCCAGCAGTTTCCTGGAGGAGCAGTTCTTC	CASSFLEEQFF
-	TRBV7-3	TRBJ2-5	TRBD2	TGTGCCAGCTCTAGCGGGGGGGCCTTGGGGGAGACCCAGTACTTC	CASSSGGALGETQYF
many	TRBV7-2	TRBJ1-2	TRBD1	TGTGCCAGCAGCTCAGGCAGCACAGGGGTTTTCGGCTACACCTTC	CASSSGSTGVFGYTF
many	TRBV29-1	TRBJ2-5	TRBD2	TGCAGCGTTGGCGGGACTAGCGGCCAAGAGACCCAGTACTTC	CSVGGTSGQETQYF
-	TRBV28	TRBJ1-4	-	TGTGCCAGCAGTTTTCCCAGGGATGATGAAAAACTGTTTTTT	CASSFPRDDEKLFF
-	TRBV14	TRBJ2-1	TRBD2	TGTGCCAGCAGCCAAGCAATTAGGACGACTAGCCTCGATGAGCAGTTCTTC	CASSQAIRTTSLDEQFF